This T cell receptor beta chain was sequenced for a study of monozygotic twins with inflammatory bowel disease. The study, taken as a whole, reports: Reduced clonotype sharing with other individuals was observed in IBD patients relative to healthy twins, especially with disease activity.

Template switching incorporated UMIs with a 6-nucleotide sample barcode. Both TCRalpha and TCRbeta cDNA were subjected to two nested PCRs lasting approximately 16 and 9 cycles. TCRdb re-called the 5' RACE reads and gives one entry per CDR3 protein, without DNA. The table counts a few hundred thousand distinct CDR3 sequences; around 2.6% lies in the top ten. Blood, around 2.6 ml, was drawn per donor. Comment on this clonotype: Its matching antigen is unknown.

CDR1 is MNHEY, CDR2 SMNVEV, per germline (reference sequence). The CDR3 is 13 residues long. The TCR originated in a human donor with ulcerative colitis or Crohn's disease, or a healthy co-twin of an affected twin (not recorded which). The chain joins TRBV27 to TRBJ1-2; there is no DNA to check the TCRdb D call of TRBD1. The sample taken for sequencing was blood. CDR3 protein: CASSTQGYYGYTF.